This entry lists 2 T cell receptor beta chains sequenced from one sample in a study of cytomegalovirus exposure and HLA in healthy donors. Researchers ran the PCR with 60 Vbeta and 13 Jbeta primers. Assay: immunoSEQ multiplex PCR; the TCRdb copy retains only in-frame clones and omits some. The data show about 250,000 clones, with around 78% seen just once and 0.47% held by the top ten. Material for sequencing was PBMCs. Receptors were obtained from a boy aged 5-17 years in good health and CMV-seronegative.

The gene calls are TRBV27 and TRBJ1-3; D gene ambiguous. Germline lookup yields CDR1 MNHEY and CDR2 SMNVEV (reference sequence). Trimming pared 6 bases from V and 0 bases from J, leaving 15 bases between. CDR3 length equals 16 residues. This CDR3 is CASSQNSRHSGNTIYF. The CDR3 bases are TGTGCCAGCAGCCAAAACTCTCGCCACTCTGGAAACACCATATATTTT.

The V call is TRBV18, the J call TRBJ1-4, with a tentative D call TRBD1 (5 bases). The germline V gene has CDR1 KGHSH and CDR2 LQKENI. CDR3 length: 15 residues. V was pared by 2 bases and J by 5 bases, with 12 bases between. Here the CDR3 reads CASSPSVGVNEKLFF. CDR3 sequence (DNA): TGTGCCAGCTCACCAAGCGTAGGGGTGAATGAAAAACTGTTTTTT.